This T cell receptor beta chain is from a study of T cell responses to AZD1222 COVID-19 vaccine. Study-level information: Doses given second, at about 4 or about 12 weeks, were pooled.

Germline CDR1 reads SGHRS; CDR2 reads YFSETQ. The CDR3 loop spans 14 amino acids. J gave up 6 bases and V 7 bases, and 10 bases lay outside the gene matches. TCRdb keeps only in-frame clones here, not all; method: immunoSEQ multiplex PCR. The data contain about 97,000 clones, about 88% of them singletons. This clone was seen only once. The genes are TRBV5-1 and TRBJ1-2; 9 nucleotides agree with TRBD1. This TCR derives from an adult in good health. Sequenced material: peripheral blood, taken on day 0 of AZD1222 vaccination. Here the CDR3 DNA reads TGCGCCAGCGACAACGGGACAGGGTTGAATGGCTACACCTTC. Translating gives CASDNGTGLNGYTF.